This paragraph covers one T cell receptor (beta chain) sequence. Its cognate antigen has yet to be identified. Base qualities are not provided; no much larger clone lies one nucleotide away. CDR1 SGHRS and CDR2 YFSETQ are derived from the germline V gene. Clipping removes 4 bases from V and 10 bases from J, with 2 as the unmatched junction base count. CDR3 length: 11 amino acids, cysteine to phenylalanine. Here the CDR3 DNA is all that survives: 33 bases in frame from base 1. This sample was included in a study of cytomegalovirus exposure and HLA in healthy donors (dated by TCRdb to between 2016 and 2019). At the level of the whole study: In an earlier analysis of about 560 of the donors, under 300 Gb of sequence data and 100 million or so unique TCR beta sequences from about 179 million T cells were reported. Because of strong linkage in the cohort, roughly five DR-DQ haplotypes were treated as single units for association and clustering. Typing coverage varied by locus: roughly 629-640 donors for A, B, C, DRB1 and DQB1; roughly 500 for DQA1; more than 600 for DPA1; roughly 450 for DPB1. To decide whether each TCR beta V gene segment behaved as functional or pseudogenic, an earlier analysis of some 600 of the donors relied on high-throughput TCR beta sequencing. High-throughput TCR immunosequencing, statistical association of individual TCRs with disease status, and machine learning were combined to predict cytomegalovirus infection status. The study used immunosequencing to profile the T cell repertoires of approximately 630 subjects and linked those repertoires to cytomegalovirus serostatus. Of the roughly 390 genotyped donors, about 84% fell in the genetic ancestry cluster associated with self-reported Caucasian donors. Around 330 gigabases of sequencing data and roughly 81 million unique TCR sequences made up an early release that covered several hundred HLA-typed donors. HLA typing covered class I and class II loci at four-digit resolution. The study aimed to test whether signatures of past pathogen exposure could be identified by cataloging public T cell receptors. In a later analysis, previously published TCR beta repertoires from several hundred donors were re-analyzed and high-resolution HLA genotyping was added so that TCR occurrence patterns could be studied. In the later analysis, no new phenotypic data were used to find candidate immune exposures; instead, reliance was placed on TCR beta sequences and their occurrence across donors. Along with the roughly 710-subject first cohort, a separate validation cohort of over a hundred different subjects was used. A later genetic analysis used genome-wide SNP genotypes for about three fifths of the 666 donors, treating that subset as a discovery cohort. Across some 400 genotyped donors of the cohort, an average of approximately 240,000 unique TCR beta nucleotide sequences per donor were sequenced, and 15% to 20% of those sequences were non-productive. All discovery cohort repertoires had been generated on a single sequencing platform. Donor age, sex, ethnicity and CMV serostatus were compiled together with the repertoire data.

The receptor library was made with the immunoSEQ multiplex PCR assay. For the multiplex PCR, a mixture combining 60 forward primers for TCR Vbeta segments and 13 reverse primers for TCR Jbeta segments was used. The CDR3 region of rearranged TCR beta genes was amplified from genomic DNA by a multiplex PCR assay. Amplified TCR beta libraries were sequenced as 87-base-pair reads on the Illumina HiSeq System. The authors processed their data as follows. A later analysis tallied around 82 million unique TCR beta chains across the 600 to 700 repertoires, and about 10 million of those chains were shared by two or more donors. Raw reads were error-corrected and collapsed into unique sequences with a nearest-neighbor algorithm that merged closely related sequences to remove PCR and sequencing errors. Alignment of CDR3 sequences to IMGT reference sequences was used to assign V, D and J gene segments. For a sequence to be retained, a match of at least six nucleotides to both a V gene segment and a J gene segment was required. A rearrangement counted as productive if the CDR3 had no stop codons and remained in frame with V and J, and every other rearrangement counted as non-productive. CDR3 was defined according to IMGT convention as the region running from the second conserved V-encoded cysteine to the conserved J-encoded phenylalanine. The earlier analysis of 450 to 750 of the donors excluded any sequence lacking an unambiguous match to a single V gene segment. An earlier analysis of a few hundred of the donors called V segments functional above 56.7% productive rearrangements and segregating when the between-donor standard deviation exceeded 5%. A statistical classification framework was developed to diagnose cytomegalovirus status using the catalog of TCR beta chain sequences. V and J gene assignment, in a later analysis, came from comparing TCR nucleotide sequences with IMGT/GENE-DB human TR gene sequences. In a later analysis, CDR3 sequences and most-parsimonious VDJ recombination scenarios were assigned using the TCRdist pipeline. In a later analysis, each TCR beta chain was defined by its CDR3 amino acid sequence together with its V-gene family, and reads without a unique V-gene family were excluded. To address suspected cross-contamination and a sequencing artifact, a later analysis removed a few hundred highly shared, low-generation-probability nucleotide sequences. In a later analysis, a clonal expansion index for each public chain was calculated from normalized within-repertoire ranks of inferred template counts. In a later analysis, generation probabilities were computed with a VDJ recombination model fitted to out-of-frame rearrangements, and the resulting probabilities were checked against IGoR. Hypergeometric tests were used in a later analysis to score TCR-TCR, TCR-HLA and TCR-CMV co-occurrence, with a repertoire-size bias correction applied to the TCR pairs. In a later analysis, false discovery rates were estimated by permuting HLA or CMV assignments 20 times. A later analysis grouped co-occurring TCRs with DBSCAN, adding TCRdist sequence similarity when clustering within HLA-allele-positive subsets. Co-occurrence clustering excluded repertoires with fewer than 30,000 or more than 120,000 public chains, plus five with anomalous nucleotide sharing. This is the immuneACCESS table as TCRdb keeps it, with only in-frame sequences that have V and J called. A part of the clones is gone; compared with another copy, unresolved V genes explain less than half, and the rest is unexplained. D and trimming come from the DNA, and the V and J calls and clone size come from that table. This sample holds 140,000 or so clones; 70% to 80% were observed only once. 2% to 2.5% of the sample lies in the top ten.

The cohort was made up of about 610 healthy bone marrow donors. Cohort members were all nominally healthy when sampled, although unrecorded immune exposures were likely present. The donor was CMV seropositive and was included in the group of 290 or so seropositive cohort members. A peripheral blood sample was provided by each donor, and peripheral blood mononuclear cells were used for TCR beta sequencing. Genomic DNA was extracted from the blood cell samples with the Qiagen DNeasy Blood Extraction Kit. On the study overall, not on this receptor specifically: The classifier was reported to diagnose cytomegalovirus status with high specificity and sensitivity in both the original cohort and the validation cohort. A total of roughly 160 TCR beta chains were listed by the study as associated with cytomegalovirus. An association between a missense DCLRE1C variant and V-gene and J-gene trimming of TCR beta chains was found in a later genetic analysis and replicated in an independent cohort. CMV serostatus was the only immune exposure information available for the cohort. A further reported finding was that TCR beta sequences accurately predicted the HLA-A and HLA-B alleles for most subjects in the first cohort. In vitro tests confirmed that a few of the cytomegalovirus-associated TCR beta chains recognize cytomegalovirus antigens. A later analysis found that HLA-associated TCR beta chains were more clonally expanded and had lower generation probabilities than equally common non-associated chains. While some public TCRs were present in many individuals, most TCR sequences turned up only very rarely across donors. Specific HLA alleles were associated with 15,000 to 20,000 TCR beta sequences at a false discovery rate of 0.05 in a later analysis. Because counts were too low, about 18 rarely observed V segments, including chromosome 9 orphons, were excluded from the earlier analysis of several hundred of the donors. Roughly uniform sequencing depth across donors was assumed in presence/absence analyses, although this assumption may not hold. An earlier analysis of some 560 of the donors showed that most TCR beta V segments appeared in productive rearrangements either about 87% or about 30% of the time, which broadly matched IMGT annotations. According to a later genetic analysis, donors in an Asian-associated ancestry cluster had fewer N-insertions in productive TCRs than the approximately 700-donor mean. In a later analysis, several top co-occurrence clusters were reported to appear linked to parvovirus B19, influenza, CMV and Epstein-Barr virus. The cohort was sequenced for TCR beta chains only, and without alpha or paired-chain data the features that could be detected were limited. According to the authors, the approach could potentially be generalized to other disease states and immunological phenotypes. Because HLA typing was unavailable for some donors at each locus, only the typed subset was used in association tests. In a later analysis, TCR association rates were found to vary across HLA loci, with the most associated TCRs seen for DRB1 alleles and the fewest for HLA-C alleles. Linkage disequilibrium might explain the correlated functional status among segregating V segments, but an unknown experimental factor could not be ruled out. Assigning TCR associations to individual alleles was difficult when HLA alleles, especially DR and DQ, strongly co-occurred. A later analysis found that most CMV-associated TCR beta chains appeared HLA-restricted, with HLA associations seemingly driven largely by CMV exposure. A cluster of highly shared sequence variants was judged likely to be a technical artifact of the sequencing pipeline. Because the 87-base-pair reads could not distinguish some IMGT-functional V segments, including TRBV6-2 and TRBV6-3, those segments were excluded.

The sequence was collected from a woman between 18 and 29 years old in good health and CMV-seropositive. The sequencing input was PBMCs. Rearrangement joined TRBV5-1 to TRBJ2-1; 7 middle bases align to TRBD1. The nucleotides are TGCGCCAGCAGCCGGGACAGAGAGCAGTTCTTC. It specifies CASSRDREQFF. With the portions outside the CDR3 filled from the reference TRBV5-1 and TRBJ2-1 genes, the complete variable region becomes KAGVTQTPRYLIKTRGQQVTLSCSPISGHRSVSWYQQTPGQGLQFLFEYFSETQRNKGNFPGRFSGRQFSNSRSEMNVSTLELGDSALYLCASSRDREQFFGPGTRLTVL.